Listed below are T cell receptor beta chains from one sample, sequenced in a study of radiotherapy plus CTLA-4 blockade in lung cancer. The protocol was immunoSEQ multiplex PCR, while the TCRdb copy is restricted to in-frame clones and leaves out a portion. The sample lists about 90,000 clones, around 81% occurring once. The specimen comprised peripheral blood, sampled from a patient treated with radiotherapy plus ipilimumab. These receptor sequences come from a human donor with non-small cell lung cancer that progressed on radiotherapy plus ipilimumab. CDR3s include the opening cysteine and the closing phenylalanine or tryptophan. The order of the fields is D gene, J gene, V gene, clone size, CDR3 protein, CDR3 DNA. The D gene is left open where the match is weak. Part of the rows lack a size; the others show once, few, many or a class for expanded clones.

D gene: -
J gene: TRBJ2-5
V gene: TRBV2
clone size: -
CDR3 protein: CASSDRGTDQETQYF
CDR3 DNA: TGTGCCAGCAGTGACAGGGGAACGGACCAAGAGACCCAGTACTTC

D gene: TRBD1
J gene: TRBJ1-1
V gene: TRBV19
clone size: -
CDR3 protein: CASSLGTGGLGEAFF
CDR3 DNA: TGTGCCAGTAGCCTCGGGACAGGGGGACTCGGTGAAGCTTTCTTT

D gene: TRBD1
J gene: TRBJ1-2
V gene: TRBV7-9
clone size: -
CDR3 protein: CASSLAAGGNYGYTF
CDR3 DNA: TGTGCCAGCAGCTTAGCGGCAGGGGGGAACTATGGCTACACCTTC

D gene: -
J gene: TRBJ1-4
V gene: TRBV18
clone size: -
CDR3 protein: CASSPDWGEKLFF
CDR3 DNA: TGTGCCAGCTCACCAGATTGGGGCGAAAAACTGTTTTTT

D gene: -
J gene: TRBJ2-1
V gene: TRBV18
clone size: -
CDR3 protein: CASSRDAGGSYNEQFF
CDR3 DNA: TGTGCCAGCTCACGAGATGCGGGTGGATCCTACAATGAGCAGTTCTTC

D gene: -
J gene: TRBJ1-2
V gene: TRBV19
clone size: once
CDR3 protein: CASTIERGGGYTF
CDR3 DNA: TGTGCCAGTACCATCGAACGAGGCGGAGGCTACACCTTC

D gene: -
J gene: TRBJ1-2
V gene: TRBV7-8
clone size: -
CDR3 protein: CASEGNYGYTF
CDR3 DNA: TGTGCCAGCGAGGGAAACTATGGCTACACCTTC

D gene: -
J gene: TRBJ1-5
V gene: TRBV4-3
clone size: -
CDR3 protein: CASSQVGPGLANQPQHF
CDR3 DNA: TGCGCCAGCAGCCAAGTCGGGCCCGGACTGGCCAATCAGCCCCAGCATTTT

D gene: -
J gene: TRBJ1-2
V gene: TRBV7-9
clone size: -
CDR3 protein: CASSLGPGGYTF
CDR3 DNA: TGTGCCAGCAGCTTAGGGCCGGGAGGCTACACCTTC

D gene: -
J gene: TRBJ2-7
V gene: TRBV7-2
clone size: -
CDR3 protein: CASSLIARSYEQYF
CDR3 DNA: TGTGCCAGCAGCTTGATAGCGCGATCCTACGAGCAGTACTTC

D gene: -
J gene: TRBJ1-2
V gene: TRBV30
clone size: -
CDR3 protein: CAWSVSPYGYTF
CDR3 DNA: TGTGCCTGGAGTGTTTCGCCCTATGGCTACACCTTC

D gene: -
J gene: TRBJ2-5
V gene: TRBV6-5
clone size: once
CDR3 protein: CASGARGARQETQYF
CDR3 DNA: TGTGCCAGCGGGGCGAGGGGGGCGAGGCAGGAGACCCAGTACTTC

D gene: -
J gene: TRBJ1-1
V gene: TRBV5-5
clone size: -
CDR3 protein: CASSFHGNTEAFF
CDR3 DNA: TGTGCCAGCAGCTTCCATGGGAACACTGAAGCTTTCTTT

D gene: -
J gene: TRBJ2-7
V gene: TRBV5-1
clone size: -
CDR3 protein: CASSSPANEQYF
CDR3 DNA: TGCGCCAGCAGCTCCCCCGCGAACGAGCAGTACTTC

D gene: -
J gene: TRBJ1-3
V gene: TRBV19
clone size: -
CDR3 protein: CASTIFDSGNTIYF
CDR3 DNA: TGTGCCAGCACCATTTTTGACTCTGGAAACACCATATATTTT

D gene: TRBD1
J gene: TRBJ1-1
V gene: TRBV7-9
clone size: -
CDR3 protein: CASSPGTGGSMNTEAFF
CDR3 DNA: TGTGCCAGCAGCCCCGGGACAGGGGGTTCCATGAACACTGAAGCTTTCTTT

D gene: -
J gene: TRBJ2-1
V gene: TRBV6-5
clone size: -
CDR3 protein: CASSYERGSYNEQFF
CDR3 DNA: TGTGCCAGCAGTTACGAACGCGGGTCCTACAATGAGCAGTTCTTC

D gene: -
J gene: TRBJ2-6
V gene: TRBV28
clone size: -
CDR3 protein: CASSSSIPWTQSRANVLTF
CDR3 DNA: TGTGCCAGCAGTAGCTCGATTCCTTGGACACAAAGTCGGGCCAACGTCCTGACTTTC

D gene: TRBD1
J gene: TRBJ1-1
V gene: TRBV4-2
clone size: -
CDR3 protein: CASSQAGSGGTDTEAFF
CDR3 DNA: TGTGCCAGCAGCCAAGCAGGGTCAGGGGGTACCGACACTGAAGCTTTCTTT

D gene: TRBD2
J gene: TRBJ2-1
V gene: TRBV9
clone size: once
CDR3 protein: CASSVEAGVYNEQFF
CDR3 DNA: TGTGCCAGCAGCGTAGAAGCGGGGGTTTACAATGAGCAGTTCTTC

D gene: TRBD2
J gene: TRBJ2-3
V gene: TRBV10-3
clone size: -
CDR3 protein: CAISQPTGLDNTDTQYF
CDR3 DNA: TGTGCCATCAGTCAGCCTACGGGACTAGACAACACAGATACGCAGTATTTT

D gene: TRBD1
J gene: TRBJ1-2
V gene: TRBV5-1
clone size: -
CDR3 protein: CASSPNRGGYGYTF
CDR3 DNA: TGCGCCAGCAGCCCCAACAGGGGAGGCTATGGCTACACCTTC

D gene: TRBD1
J gene: TRBJ2-7
V gene: TRBV5-1
clone size: -
CDR3 protein: CASSLGQGVGEQYF
CDR3 DNA: TGCGCCAGCAGCCTGGGACAGGGAGTGGGCGAGCAGTACTTC

D gene: TRBD1
J gene: TRBJ2-5
V gene: TRBV6-5
clone size: -
CDR3 protein: CASSRTFTGDGTQYF
CDR3 DNA: TGTGCCAGCAGTCGAACGTTTACAGGGGATGGGACCCAGTACTTC